This TCR beta chain appears in the sequencing data of a study of cytomegalovirus exposure and HLA in healthy donors. Study-level background: The same platform as the roughly 630 first-cohort repertoires was used for the roughly 130 validation repertoires, a later analysis reported. Study outcomes and limitations: The study labeled approximately 150 TCR beta chains cytomegalovirus-associated.

Only in-frame clones appear in the TCRdb table, and some are missing; sequencing was by immunoSEQ multiplex PCR. The sample lists under 250,000 clones, roughly 84% occurring once. In regard to this clone: Antigen: not known.

The length of the CDR3 is 13 residues. Trimming pared 4 bases from V and 7 bases from J, leaving 16 bases between. Germline V lookup: CDR1 SQVTM, CDR2 ANQGSEA. An approximately 130-subject validation cohort, separate from the approximately 610-subject first cohort, supplied the donors. The receptor was derived from a man aged 18 to 35 in good health and CMV-seropositive. The sample consisted of PBMCs. The rearrangement joins TRBV29-1 to TRBJ1-1; TRBD1 might be the D (5 bases). CDR3 sequence (DNA): TGCAGCGTTGTCTCTGGGGCGGGGAGTGAAGCTTTCTTT. Translating it yields CSVVSGAGSEAFF.